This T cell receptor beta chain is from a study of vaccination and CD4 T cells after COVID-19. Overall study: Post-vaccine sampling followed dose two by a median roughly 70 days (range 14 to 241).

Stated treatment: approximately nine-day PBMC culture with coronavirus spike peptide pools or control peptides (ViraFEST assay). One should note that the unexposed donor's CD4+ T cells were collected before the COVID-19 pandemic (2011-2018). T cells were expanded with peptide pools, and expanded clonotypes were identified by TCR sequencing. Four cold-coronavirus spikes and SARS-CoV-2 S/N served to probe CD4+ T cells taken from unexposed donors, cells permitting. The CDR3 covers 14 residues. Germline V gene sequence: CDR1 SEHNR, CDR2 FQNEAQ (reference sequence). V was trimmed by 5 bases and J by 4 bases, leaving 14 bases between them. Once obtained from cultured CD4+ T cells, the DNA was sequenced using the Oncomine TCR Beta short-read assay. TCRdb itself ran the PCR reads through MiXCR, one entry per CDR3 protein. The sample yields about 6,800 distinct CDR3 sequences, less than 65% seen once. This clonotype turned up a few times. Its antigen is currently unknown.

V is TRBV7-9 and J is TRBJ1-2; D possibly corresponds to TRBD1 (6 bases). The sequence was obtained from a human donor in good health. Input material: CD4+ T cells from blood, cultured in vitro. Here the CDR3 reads CASSEGGGLYGYTF. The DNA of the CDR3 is TGTGCCAGCAGCGAAGGAGGGGGGCTCTATGGCTACACCTTC.